The entry below describes one T cell receptor (beta chain). This entry is derived from a study of Ad26.COV2.S vaccination and SARS-CoV-2 variants. Turning to the study itself: Recipients of Ad26.COV2.S got it intramuscularly, once or twice 56 days apart.

Stated treatment: around 19 received Ad26.COV2.S at low or high dose, single or two shots; 5 received placebo; per-sample allocation not given. Collection of the samples took place on day 63 after the first injection of vaccine or placebo. Germline V CDR1 and CDR2: SGHRS, YFSETQ. The CDR3 has 16 amino acids. After removal of 7 bases from V and 1 base from J, the junction contained 11 bases not matched to a gene. TCRdb keeps only in-frame clones here, not all; method: immunoSEQ multiplex PCR. The sample yields more than 400,000 clones, approximately 92% seen once. V gene TRBV5-1 combines with J gene TRBJ2-3, with TRBD1 matching 8 bases. This TCR was recovered from a person between 18 and 60 years old who received the Ad26.COV2.S COVID-19 vaccine or a placebo. This sample comprised peripheral blood, obtained in a trial of Ad26.COV2.S vaccine versus placebo. Here the CDR3 reads CASSFQGAFGTDTQYF. In nucleotides, the CDR3 is TGCGCCAGCTCGTTCCAGGGGGCGTTTGGCACAGATACGCAGTATTTT.